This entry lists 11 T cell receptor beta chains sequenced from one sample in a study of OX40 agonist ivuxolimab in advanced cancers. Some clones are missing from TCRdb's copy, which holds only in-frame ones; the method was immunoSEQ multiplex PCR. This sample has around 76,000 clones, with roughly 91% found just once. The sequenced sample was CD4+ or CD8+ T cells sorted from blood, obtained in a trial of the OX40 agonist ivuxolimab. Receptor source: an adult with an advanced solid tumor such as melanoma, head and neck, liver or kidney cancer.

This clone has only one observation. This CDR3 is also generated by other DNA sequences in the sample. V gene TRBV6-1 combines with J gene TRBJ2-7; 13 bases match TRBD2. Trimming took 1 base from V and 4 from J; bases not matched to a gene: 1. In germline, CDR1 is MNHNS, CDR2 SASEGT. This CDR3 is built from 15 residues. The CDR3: CASSEGTSGSYEQYF. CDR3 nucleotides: TGTGCCAGCAGTGAAGGGACTAGCGGGAGTTACGAGCAGTACTTC.

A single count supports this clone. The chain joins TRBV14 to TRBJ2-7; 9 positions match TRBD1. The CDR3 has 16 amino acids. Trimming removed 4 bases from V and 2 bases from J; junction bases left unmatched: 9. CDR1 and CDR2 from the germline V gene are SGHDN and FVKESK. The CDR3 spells CASSPGTGTFTYEQYF. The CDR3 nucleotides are TGTGCCAGCAGCCCCGGGACAGGGACCTTCACCTACGAGCAGTACTTC.

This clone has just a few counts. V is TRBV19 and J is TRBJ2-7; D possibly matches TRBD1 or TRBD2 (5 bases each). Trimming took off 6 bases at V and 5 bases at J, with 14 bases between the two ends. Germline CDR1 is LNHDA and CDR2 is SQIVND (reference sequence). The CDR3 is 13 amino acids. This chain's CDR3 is CASSRQGVHEQYF. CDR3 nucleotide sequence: TGTGCCAGTAGCCGGCAGGGAGTCCACGAGCAGTACTTC.

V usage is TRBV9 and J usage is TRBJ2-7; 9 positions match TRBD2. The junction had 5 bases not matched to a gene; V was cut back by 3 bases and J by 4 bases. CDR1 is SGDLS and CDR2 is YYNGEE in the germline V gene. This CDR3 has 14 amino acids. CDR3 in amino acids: CASSAGLASYEQYF. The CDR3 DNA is TGTGCCAGCAGCGCAGGACTAGCGTCGTACGAGCAGTACTTC.

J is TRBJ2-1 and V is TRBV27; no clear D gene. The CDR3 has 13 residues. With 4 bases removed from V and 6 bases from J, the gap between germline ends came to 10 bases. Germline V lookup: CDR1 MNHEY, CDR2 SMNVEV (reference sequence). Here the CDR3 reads CASSSRASNEQFF. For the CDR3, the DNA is TGTGCCAGCAGTTCCCGGGCCTCCAATGAGCAGTTCTTC.

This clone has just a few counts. The CDR3 DNA reads as TGTGCCAGCAGCTCAGAGGTAGGATTAACTATCGAGCAGTACTTC. Protein sequence: CASSSEVGLTIEQYF. V is TRBV11-3 and J is TRBJ2-7; D unresolved. Trimming cost V 4 bases and J 6 bases, with 19 bases left between them. In germline, CDR1 is SGHNT, CDR2 YENEEA. There are 15 residues in the CDR3.

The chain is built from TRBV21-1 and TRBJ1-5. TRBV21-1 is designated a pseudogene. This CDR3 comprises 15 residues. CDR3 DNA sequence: TGTGCCAGCAGCTCCCGGGGCGGCAAACATCAGCCCCAGCATTTT. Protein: CASSSRGGKHQPQHF.

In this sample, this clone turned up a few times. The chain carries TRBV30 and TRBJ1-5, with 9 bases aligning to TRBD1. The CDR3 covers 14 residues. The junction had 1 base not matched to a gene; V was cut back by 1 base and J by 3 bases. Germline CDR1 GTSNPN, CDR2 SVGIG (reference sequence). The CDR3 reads CAWSGTGDNQPQHF. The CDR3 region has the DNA TGTGCCTGGAGTGGGACAGGGGACAATCAGCCCCAGCATTTT.

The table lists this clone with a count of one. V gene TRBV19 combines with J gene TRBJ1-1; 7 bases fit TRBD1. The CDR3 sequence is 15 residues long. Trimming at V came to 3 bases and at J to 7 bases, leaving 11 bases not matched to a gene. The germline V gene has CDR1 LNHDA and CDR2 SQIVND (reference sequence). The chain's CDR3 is CASSILRGESSEAFF. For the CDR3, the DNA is TGTGCCAGTAGTATCCTCAGGGGGGAATCAAGTGAAGCTTTCTTT.

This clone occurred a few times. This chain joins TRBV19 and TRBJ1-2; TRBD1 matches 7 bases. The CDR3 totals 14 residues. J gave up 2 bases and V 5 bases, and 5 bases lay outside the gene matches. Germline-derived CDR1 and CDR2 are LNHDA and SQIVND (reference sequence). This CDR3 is CASSPPTGNYGYTF. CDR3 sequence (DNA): TGTGCCAGTAGTCCCCCGACAGGGAACTATGGCTACACCTTC.

CDR3 nucleotides: TGTGCCAGCAGGGTGGAAGGCTACGATCAGCCCCAGCATTTT. Its translation is CASRVEGYDQPQHF. The chain couples TRBV27 to TRBJ1-5; D gene uncertain. The CDR3 runs 14 residues. V was cut by 6 bases and J by 5 bases, with 14 bases left in between. Germline CDR1 reads MNHEY; CDR2 reads SMNVEV (reference sequence).